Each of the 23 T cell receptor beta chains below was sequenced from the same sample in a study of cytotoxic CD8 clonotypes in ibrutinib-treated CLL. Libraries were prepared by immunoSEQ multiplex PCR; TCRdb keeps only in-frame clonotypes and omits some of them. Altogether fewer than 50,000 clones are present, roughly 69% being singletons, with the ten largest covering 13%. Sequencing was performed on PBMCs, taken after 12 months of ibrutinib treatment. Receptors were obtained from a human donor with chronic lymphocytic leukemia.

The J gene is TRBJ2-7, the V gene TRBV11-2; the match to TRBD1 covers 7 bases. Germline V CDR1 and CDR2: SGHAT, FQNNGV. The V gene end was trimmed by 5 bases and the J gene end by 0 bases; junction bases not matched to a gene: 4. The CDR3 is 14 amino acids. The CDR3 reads CASSLGQISYEQYF. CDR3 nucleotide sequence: TGTGCCAGCAGCCTGGGACAGATCTCCTACGAGCAGTACTTC.

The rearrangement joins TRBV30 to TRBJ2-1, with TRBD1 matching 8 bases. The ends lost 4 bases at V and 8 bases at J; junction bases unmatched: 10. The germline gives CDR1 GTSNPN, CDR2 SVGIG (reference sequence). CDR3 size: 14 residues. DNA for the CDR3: TGTGCCTGGATCCCCGGGACAGGTTTGGATGAGCAGTTCTTC. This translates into CAWIPGTGLDEQFF.

CDR3 amino acids: CASSLARSEETQYF. The DNA of the CDR3 is TGCGCCAGCAGCCTCGCTAGGAGTGAGGAGACCCAGTACTTC. V is TRBV5-1 and J is TRBJ2-5; D uncertain. V lost 4 bases to trimming and J lost 5 bases, with 15 bases between them. The CDR3 sequence is 14 residues long. In germline, CDR1 is SGHRS, CDR2 YFSETQ. The full variable domain, completed using reference TRBV5-1 and TRBJ2-5, is KAGVTQTPRYLIKTRGQQVTLSCSPISGHRSVSWYQQTPGQGLQFLFEYFSETQRNKGNFPGRFSGRQFSNSRSEMNVSTLELGDSALYLCASSLARSEETQYFGPGTRLLVL.

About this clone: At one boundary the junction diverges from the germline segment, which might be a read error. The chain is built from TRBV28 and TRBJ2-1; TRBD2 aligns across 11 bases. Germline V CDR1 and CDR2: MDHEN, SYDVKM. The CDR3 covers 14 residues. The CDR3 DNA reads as TGTGCCAGCAGCCTCCTGACTAGCGGGACTCCCCTGGTCTTC. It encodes CASSLLTSGTPLVF.

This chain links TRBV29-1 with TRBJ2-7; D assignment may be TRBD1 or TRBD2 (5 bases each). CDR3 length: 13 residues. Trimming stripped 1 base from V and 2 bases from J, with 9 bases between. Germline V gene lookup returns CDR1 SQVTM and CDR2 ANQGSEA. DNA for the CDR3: TGCAGCGTTGAAGGTCAGGGACCCTACGAGCAGTACTTC. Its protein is CSVEGQGPYEQYF.

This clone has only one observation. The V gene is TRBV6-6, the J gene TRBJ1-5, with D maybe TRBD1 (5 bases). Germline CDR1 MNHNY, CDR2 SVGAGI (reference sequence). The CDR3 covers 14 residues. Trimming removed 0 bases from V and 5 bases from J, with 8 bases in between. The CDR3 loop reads CASSYSQGDQPQHF. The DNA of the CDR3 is TGTGCCAGCAGTTACTCCCAGGGTGATCAGCCCCAGCATTTT.

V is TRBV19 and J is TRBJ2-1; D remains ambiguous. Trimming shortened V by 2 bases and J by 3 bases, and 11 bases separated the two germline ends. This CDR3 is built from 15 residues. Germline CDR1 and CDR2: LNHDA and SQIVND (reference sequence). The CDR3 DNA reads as TGTGCCAGTAGTATAAGGTTTATTGGCTACAATGAGCAGTTCTTC. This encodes CASSIRFIGYNEQFF.

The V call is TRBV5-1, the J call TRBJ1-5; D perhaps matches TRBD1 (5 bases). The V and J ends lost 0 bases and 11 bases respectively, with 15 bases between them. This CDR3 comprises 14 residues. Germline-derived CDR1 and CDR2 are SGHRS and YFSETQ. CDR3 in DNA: TGCGCCAGCAGCTTGGGGGACGGGACCATGGCCCAGCATTTT. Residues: CASSLGDGTMAQHF.

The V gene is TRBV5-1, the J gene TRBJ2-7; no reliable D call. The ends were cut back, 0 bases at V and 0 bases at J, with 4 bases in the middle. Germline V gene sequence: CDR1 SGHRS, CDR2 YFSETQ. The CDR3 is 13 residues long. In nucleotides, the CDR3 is TGCGCCAGCAGCTTGGCCGGCTCCTACGAGCAGTACTTC. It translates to CASSLAGSYEQYF.

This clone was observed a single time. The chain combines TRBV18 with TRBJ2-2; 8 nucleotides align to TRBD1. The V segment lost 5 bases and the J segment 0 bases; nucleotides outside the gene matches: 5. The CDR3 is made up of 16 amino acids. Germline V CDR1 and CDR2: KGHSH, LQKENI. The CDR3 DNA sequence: TGTGCCAGCTCATCCGACAGGGGATCGAACACCGGGGAGCTGTTTTTT. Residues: CASSSDRGSNTGELFF.

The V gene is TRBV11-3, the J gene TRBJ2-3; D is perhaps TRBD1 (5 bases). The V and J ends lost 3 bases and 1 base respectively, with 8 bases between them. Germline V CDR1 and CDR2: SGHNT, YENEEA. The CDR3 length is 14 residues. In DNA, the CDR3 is TGTGCCAGCAGCTTGGGCAGGGGCACAGATACGCAGTATTTT. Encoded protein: CASSLGRGTDTQYF.

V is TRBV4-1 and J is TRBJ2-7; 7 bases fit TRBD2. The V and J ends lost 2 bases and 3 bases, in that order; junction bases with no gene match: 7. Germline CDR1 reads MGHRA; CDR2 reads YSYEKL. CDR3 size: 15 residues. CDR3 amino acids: CASSQPVGGGYEQYF. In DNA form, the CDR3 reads TGCGCCAGCAGCCAACCAGTTGGGGGGGGCTACGAGCAGTACTTC.

CDR3 residues: CASSFEVTSNQPQHF. CDR3 nucleotide sequence: TGTGCCAGCAGCTTTGAGGTGACTAGCAATCAGCCCCAGCATTTT. The rearrangement links TRBV7-2 to TRBJ1-5, with D hard to call. The V end was cut by 3 bases, the J end by 0 bases, with 9 bases between. This CDR3 has 15 amino acids. Germline CDR1 SGHTA, CDR2 FQGNSA.

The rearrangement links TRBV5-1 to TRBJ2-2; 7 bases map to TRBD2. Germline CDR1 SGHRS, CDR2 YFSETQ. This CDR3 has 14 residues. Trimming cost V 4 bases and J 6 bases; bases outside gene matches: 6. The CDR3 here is CASSAGLGAGELFF. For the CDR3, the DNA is TGCGCCAGCAGCGCCGGACTAGGCGCCGGGGAGCTGTTTTTT.

The CDR3 spells CASSFFPGTNEKLFF. The CDR3 DNA reads as TGTGCCAGCAGTTTTTTCCCCGGGACTAATGAAAAACTGTTTTTT. The genes are TRBV27 and TRBJ1-4, with D uncertain. The V end was cut by 3 bases, the J end by 2 bases, with 10 bases between. The CDR3 covers 15 residues. Germline V lookup: CDR1 MNHEY, CDR2 SMNVEV (reference sequence).

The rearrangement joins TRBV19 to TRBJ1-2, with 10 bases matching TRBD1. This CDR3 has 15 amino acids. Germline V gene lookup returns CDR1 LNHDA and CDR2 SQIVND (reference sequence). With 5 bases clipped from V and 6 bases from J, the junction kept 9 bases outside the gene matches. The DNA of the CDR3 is TGTGCCAGTAGTCGTAATGGACAGGGGGGAAATGGCTACACCTTC. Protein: CASSRNGQGGNGYTF.

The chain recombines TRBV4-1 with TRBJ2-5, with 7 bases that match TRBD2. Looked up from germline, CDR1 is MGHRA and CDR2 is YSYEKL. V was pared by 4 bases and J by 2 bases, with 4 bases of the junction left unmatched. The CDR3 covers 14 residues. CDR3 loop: CASSRGTIQETQYF. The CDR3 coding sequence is TGCGCCAGCAGCCGCGGGACTATACAAGAGACCCAGTACTTC.

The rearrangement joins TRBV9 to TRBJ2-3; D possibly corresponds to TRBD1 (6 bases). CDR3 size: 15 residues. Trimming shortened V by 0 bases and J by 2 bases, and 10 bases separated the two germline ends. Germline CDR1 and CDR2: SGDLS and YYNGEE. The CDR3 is CASSVEGHFTDTQYF. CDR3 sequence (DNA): TGTGCCAGCAGCGTAGAGGGACACTTCACAGATACGCAGTATTTT.

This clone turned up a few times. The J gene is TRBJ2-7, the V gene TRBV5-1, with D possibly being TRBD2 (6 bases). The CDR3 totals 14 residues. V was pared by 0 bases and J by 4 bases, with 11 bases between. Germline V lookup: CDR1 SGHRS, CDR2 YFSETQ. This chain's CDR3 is CASSLAAEGYEQYF. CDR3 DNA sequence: TGCGCCAGCAGCTTGGCTGCGGAGGGGTACGAGCAGTACTTC. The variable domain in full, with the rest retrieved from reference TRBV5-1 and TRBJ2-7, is KAGVTQTPRYLIKTRGQQVTLSCSPISGHRSVSWYQQTPGQGLQFLFEYFSETQRNKGNFPGRFSGRQFSNSRSEMNVSTLELGDSALYLCASSLAAEGYEQYFGPGTRLTVT.

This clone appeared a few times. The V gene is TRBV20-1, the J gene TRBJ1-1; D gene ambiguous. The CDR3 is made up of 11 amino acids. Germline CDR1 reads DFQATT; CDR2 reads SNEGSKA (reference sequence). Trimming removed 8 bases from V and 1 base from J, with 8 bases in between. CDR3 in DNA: TGCAGTCTCTTCGGGAACACTGAAGCTTTCTTT. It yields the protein CSLFGNTEAFF.

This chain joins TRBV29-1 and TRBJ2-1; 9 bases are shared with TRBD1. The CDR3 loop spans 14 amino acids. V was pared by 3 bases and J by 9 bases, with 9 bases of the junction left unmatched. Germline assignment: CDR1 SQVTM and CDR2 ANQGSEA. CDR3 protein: CSVEFGTGKVEQFF. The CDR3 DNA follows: TGCAGCGTTGAGTTCGGGACAGGGAAGGTTGAGCAGTTCTTC.

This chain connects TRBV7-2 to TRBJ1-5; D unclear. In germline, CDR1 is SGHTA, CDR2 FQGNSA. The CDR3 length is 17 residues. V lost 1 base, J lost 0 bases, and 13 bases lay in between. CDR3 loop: CASSLVRGWGSNQPQHF. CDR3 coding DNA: TGTGCCAGCAGCTTAGTACGAGGCTGGGGTAGCAATCAGCCCCAGCATTTT.

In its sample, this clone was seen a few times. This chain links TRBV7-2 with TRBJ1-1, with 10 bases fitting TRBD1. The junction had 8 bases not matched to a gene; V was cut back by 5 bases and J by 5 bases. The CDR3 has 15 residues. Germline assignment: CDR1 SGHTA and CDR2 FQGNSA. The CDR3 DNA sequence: TGTGCCAGCAGCCCATGGACAGGGGGTAGGACTGAAGCTTTCTTT. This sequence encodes CASSPWTGGRTEAFF. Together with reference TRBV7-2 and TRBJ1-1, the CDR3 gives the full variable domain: GAGVSQSPSNKVTEKGKDVELRCDPISGHTALYWYRQSLGQGLEFLIYFQGNSAPDKSGLPSDRFSAERTGGSVSTLTIQRTQQEDSAVYLCASSPWTGGRTEAFFGQGTRLTVV.